The 4 T cell receptor beta chains in this list originate from one sample, sequenced in a study of blood T cell repertoires in COVID-19 (dated by TCRdb to the early 2020s). Library preparation was by the immunoSEQ multiplex PCR assay. Held by TCRdb, this immuneACCESS table contains in-frame sequences only and omits some clones. Under half of the omission traces to an unresolved V gene where checked; the cause of the rest is unknown. The sample yields around 290,000 clones; approximately 89% were counted once. The ten largest clones represent approximately 8% of the sample. Specimen: peripheral blood. Every receptor here comes from a woman in her 50s who had recovered from COVID-19.

The J gene is TRBJ1-6, the V gene TRBV4-3; 8 bases align to TRBD1. Germline V gene sequence: CDR1 LGHNA, CDR2 YSLEER. CDR3 length equals 14 residues. V lost 3 bases, J lost 12 bases, and 7 bases stayed unmatched. CDR3 amino acids: CASSQVPGQGPLHF. CDR3 in DNA: TGCGCCAGCAGCCAGGTCCCAGGACAGGGACCCCTCCACTTT.

This chain joins TRBV7-9 and TRBJ1-2; 7 nucleotides line up with TRBD1. CDR3 length equals 14 residues. Germline V gene sequence: CDR1 SEHNR, CDR2 FQNEAQ (reference sequence). J was trimmed by 7 bases and V by 4 bases; bases with no gene match: 9. The CDR3 DNA sequence: TGTGCCAGCAGCTCACAGGGGTCCCCCGGTGGCTACACCTTC. This encodes CASSSQGSPGGYTF.

As DNA, the CDR3 is TGTGCCAGCAGCTATGCCGACAGGGGCGGCGGGGAGCTGTTTTTT. This codes for CASSYADRGGGELFF. The chain links TRBV7-3 to TRBJ2-2, with 8 bases matching TRBD1. The CDR3 length is 15 residues. With V trimmed by 4 bases and J by 7 bases, 8 bases remained unmatched. Germline V gene sequence: CDR1 SGHTA, CDR2 FQGTGA. Full variable domain (remainder filled in from reference TRBV7-3 and TRBJ2-2): GAGVSQTPSNKVTEKGKYVELRCDPISGHTALYWYRQSLGQGPEFLIYFQGTGAADDSGLPNDRFFAVRPEGSVSTLKIQRTERGDSAVYLCASSYADRGGGELFFGEGSRLTVL.

This clone appeared once. J is TRBJ2-5 and V is TRBV6-2 or TRBV6-3; D is possibly TRBD2 (6 bases). V was trimmed by 2 bases and J by 5 bases, leaving 15 bases between them. The CDR3 totals 15 residues. Germline assignment: CDR1 MNHEY and CDR2 SVGEGT. DNA for the CDR3: TGTGCCAGCAGTTACCCGACTCGGGGGATTGAGACCCAGTACTTC. Amino acids: CASSYPTRGIETQYF.